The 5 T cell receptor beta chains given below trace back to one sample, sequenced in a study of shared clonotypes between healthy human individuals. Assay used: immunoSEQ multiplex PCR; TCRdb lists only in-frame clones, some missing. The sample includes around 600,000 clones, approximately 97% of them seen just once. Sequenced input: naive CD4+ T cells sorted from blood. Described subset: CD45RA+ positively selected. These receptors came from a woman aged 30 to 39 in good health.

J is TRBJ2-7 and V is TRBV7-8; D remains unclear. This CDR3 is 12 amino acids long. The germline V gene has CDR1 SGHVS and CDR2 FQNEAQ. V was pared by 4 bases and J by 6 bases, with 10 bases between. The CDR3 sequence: CASSSSSGEQYF. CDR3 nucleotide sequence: TGTGCCAGCAGCTCCAGTAGTGGCGAGCAGTACTTC.

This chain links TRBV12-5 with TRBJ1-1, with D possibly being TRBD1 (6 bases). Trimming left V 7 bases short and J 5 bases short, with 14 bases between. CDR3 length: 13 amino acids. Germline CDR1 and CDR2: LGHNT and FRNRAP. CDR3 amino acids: CASAGDVWTEAFF. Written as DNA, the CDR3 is TGTGCTAGTGCAGGGGACGTTTGGACTGAAGCTTTCTTT. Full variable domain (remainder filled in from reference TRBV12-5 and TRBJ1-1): DARVTQTPRHKVTEMGQEVTMRCQPILGHNTVFWYRQTMMQGLELLAYFRNRAPLDDSGMPKDRFSAEMPDATLATLKIQPSEPRDSAVYFCASAGDVWTEAFFGQGTRLTVV.

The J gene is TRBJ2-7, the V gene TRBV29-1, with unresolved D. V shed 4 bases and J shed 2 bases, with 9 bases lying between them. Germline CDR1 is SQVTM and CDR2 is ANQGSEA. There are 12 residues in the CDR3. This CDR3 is CSVAQSAYEQYF. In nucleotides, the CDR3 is TGCAGCGTTGCACAGAGTGCCTACGAGCAGTACTTC.

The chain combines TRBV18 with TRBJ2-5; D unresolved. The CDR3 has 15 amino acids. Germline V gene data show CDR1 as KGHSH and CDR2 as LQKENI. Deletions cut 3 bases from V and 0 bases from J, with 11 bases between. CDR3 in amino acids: CASSPRGPYQETQYF. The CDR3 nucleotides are TGTGCCAGCTCACCGAGAGGACCATACCAAGAGACCCAGTACTTC.

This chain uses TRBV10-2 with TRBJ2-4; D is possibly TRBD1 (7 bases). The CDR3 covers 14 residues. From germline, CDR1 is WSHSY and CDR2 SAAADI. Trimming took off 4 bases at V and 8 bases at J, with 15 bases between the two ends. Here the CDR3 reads CASSAPTGEDIQYF. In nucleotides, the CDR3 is TGCGCCAGCAGTGCCCCTACAGGGGAGGACATTCAGTACTTC.